The 15 T cell receptor beta chains below were found in one sample sequenced in a study of T cells in Graves' hyperthyroidism and ophthalmopathy. Using RNA transcripts as the source, TCR beta CDR3 regions were amplified. TCR CDR3 regions were first amplified by RT-PCR with HTBI primers. TCRdb reprocessed the multiplex PCR reads with MiXCR, giving one entry per CDR3 protein. The data contain more than 500,000 distinct CDR3 sequences, around 45% of them seen just once; the ten biggest clones take up 19%. The specimen was peripheral blood or thyroid tissue (not recorded which). These receptors all stem from an adult woman with Graves' disease, either hyperthyroidism or ophthalmopathy (not recorded which).

This clonotype showed up many times. CDR3 coding DNA: TGTGCCATCAGTGAGCCCCGGACAGCCGAGGGGGTACATGGCTACACCTTC. Encoded protein: CAISEPRTAEGVHGYTF. The chain has TRBV10-3 and TRBJ1-2; tentatively, D is TRBD1 (6 bases). Germline V gene lookup returns CDR1 ENHRY and CDR2 SYGVKD. The CDR3 covers 17 residues. V gave up 2 bases and J gave up 6 bases, with 22 bases separating them.

This clonotype was observed many times. The V gene is TRBV7-3, the J gene TRBJ1-2; TRBD1 matches 9 bases. CDR3 length: 15 amino acids. V was clipped by 8 bases and J by 4 bases; unmatched bases: 11. CDR1 is SGHTA, CDR2 FQGTGA, per germline. CDR3: CASGPTGGSGYGYTF. In DNA, the CDR3 is TGTGCCAGCGGTCCAACAGGGGGCTCAGGCTATGGCTACACCTTC.

V usage is TRBV10-1 and J usage is TRBJ2-2; tentatively, D is TRBD1 (6 bases). The CDR3 is 14 amino acids. The V gene's germline CDR1 is WNHNN and CDR2 SYGVQD (reference sequence). Trimming removed 6 bases at V and 0 bases at J, with 8 bases between. The CDR3 DNA is TGCGCCAGCAGGACAGGACCGAACACCGGGGAGCTGTTTTTT. Its protein product is CASRTGPNTGELFF.

The rearrangement uses TRBV29-1 and TRBJ2-7; D call uncertain. The CDR3 consists of 12 residues. The germline V gene encodes CDR1 SQVTM and CDR2 ANQGSEA. V was trimmed by 3 bases and J by 0 bases, leaving 6 bases between them. The CDR3 loop is CSVEYNSYEQYF. The CDR3 DNA is TGCAGCGTTGAGTATAACTCCTACGAGCAGTACTTC.

The rearrangement links TRBV20-1 to TRBJ2-7; TRBD2 aligns across 9 bases. The ends lost 1 base at V and 2 bases at J; junction bases unmatched: 6. This CDR3 is 15 amino acids long. Germline V gene data show CDR1 as DFQATT and CDR2 as SNEGSKA (reference sequence). The DNA of the CDR3 is TGCAGTGCTAGAGCCTCTGGCGGGAGGGCCTACGAGCAGTACTTC. Protein product: CSARASGGRAYEQYF.

The chain couples TRBV4-1 to TRBJ1-3; D perhaps matches TRBD1 (6 bases). With 2 bases removed from V and 3 bases from J, the gap between germline ends came to 14 bases. The CDR3 runs 16 residues. Germline values: CDR1 MGHRA, CDR2 YSYEKL. CDR3 sequence reads: CASSQIQAGVGNTIYF. The CDR3 region has the DNA TGCGCCAGCAGCCAAATCCAAGCAGGGGTTGGAAACACCATATATTTT.

A note on this clonotype: Germline and junction disagree at one end, which may indicate a read error. V gene TRBV29-1 combines with J gene TRBJ1-1; D unclear. The germline CDR1 and CDR2 sequences are SQVTM and ANQGSEA. This CDR3 region has 10 residues. The CDR3 sequence is CSYTAGGLLF. The CDR3, as DNA: TGCAGTTATACAGCGGGAGGGCTGTTATTT.

The chain carries TRBV20-1 and TRBJ2-2, with TRBD2 identical over 10 bases. CDR1 DFQATT and CDR2 SNEGSKA come from the germline V gene (reference sequence). The junction had 9 bases not matched to a gene; V was cut back by 5 bases and J by 6 bases. This CDR3 spans 15 amino acids. CDR3 region: CSAAYSGGTAGELFF. The CDR3 DNA follows: TGCAGTGCTGCCTATAGCGGGGGGACTGCCGGGGAGCTGTTTTTT.

The gene calls are TRBV10-3 and TRBJ2-5; perhaps TRBD2 as D (7 bases). The germline V and J ends were trimmed by 10 bases and 5 bases, with 20 bases remaining between them. Germline V gene data show CDR1 as ENHRY and CDR2 as SYGVKD. This CDR3 spans 14 amino acids. The CDR3, as DNA: TGTGCCACAGCTGGGGGGGGGCTCGTGGAGACCCAGTACTTC. Protein sequence: CATAGGGLVETQYF.

V usage is TRBV3-1 and J usage is TRBJ2-7, with TRBD2 matching over 10 bases. The CDR3 totals 16 residues. The V gene's germline CDR1 is LGHDT and CDR2 YNNKEL (reference sequence). Losses at the gene ends were 4 bases for V and 5 bases for J; bases not matched to a gene: 11. CDR3 coding DNA: TGTGCCAGCAGCCCCAATAGGGCTAGCGGGAGAAACGAGCAGTACTTC. As protein: CASSPNRASGRNEQYF.

This clonotype was observed a single time. The chain combines TRBV10-3 with TRBJ1-2, with D maybe TRBD1 (5 bases). CDR3 size: 12 residues. In germline, CDR1 is ENHRY, CDR2 SYGVKD. V lost 10 bases, J lost 6 bases, and 15 bases lay in between. The CDR3 nucleotides read TGTGCCACCCGCGGGGGGGTAGATGGCTACACCTTC. Amino acid sequence: CATRGGVDGYTF.

This chain joins TRBV7-9 and TRBJ1-3; TRBD1 might be the D (6 bases). V dropped 1 base and J dropped 8 bases, with 9 bases sitting between them. The germline CDR1 and CDR2 sequences are SEHNR and FQNEAQ (reference sequence). CDR3 size: 13 residues. Here the CDR3 reads CASSLVQGDTIYF. The CDR3 DNA is TGTGCCAGCAGCTTAGTACAGGGTGACACCATATATTTT. Together with reference TRBV7-9 and TRBJ1-3, the CDR3 gives the full variable domain: DTGVSQNPRHKITKRGQNVTFRCDPISEHNRLYWYRQTLGQGPEFLTYFQNEAQLEKSRLLSDRFSAERPKGSFSTLEIQRTEQGDSAMYLCASSLVQGDTIYFGEGSWLTVV.

This clonotype was observed many times. CDR3 residues: CASSYSGITEAFF. The CDR3 region has the DNA TGTGCCAGTAGTTACTCGGGGATCACTGAAGCTTTCTTT. The chain carries TRBV19 and TRBJ1-1; D is unresolved. Between the trimmed V and J ends, which lost 5 bases and 4 bases, there was a span of 11 bases. CDR1 and CDR2 from the germline V gene are LNHDA and SQIVND (reference sequence). The CDR3 has 13 amino acids.

V gene TRBV20-1 combines with J gene TRBJ1-2; 7 bases match TRBD1. V lost 4 bases to trimming and J lost 5 bases; unmatched junction nucleotides: 16. Germline-derived CDR1 and CDR2 are DFQATT and SNEGSKA (reference sequence). CDR3 length: 16 residues. The DNA for the CDR3 is TGCAGTGCTACCATACTAGCGGGGACAGTACGTTATGGCTACACCTTC. Amino acid sequence: CSATILAGTVRYGYTF.

The chain combines TRBV11-2 with TRBJ1-1; a possible D gene is TRBD1 (5 bases). Germline V CDR1 and CDR2: SGHAT, FQNNGV. V shed 4 bases and J shed 0 bases, with 9 bases lying between them. This CDR3 is 14 amino acids long. CDR3 nucleotides: TGTGCCAGCAGCTCAGGACATTTGAACACTGAAGCTTTCTTT. It codes for CASSSGHLNTEAFF.